These 26 T cell receptor beta chains were all obtained from the same sample, sequenced in a study of T-cell memory formation after mild COVID-19. MiXCR, applied by TCRdb to the 5' RACE reads, yields one record per CDR3 protein. The sample consists of approximately 260,000 distinct CDR3 sequences, under 20% of them appearing once. The sequenced material came from PBMCs or a T cell subset sorted from them (not recorded which). Receptor source: a man between 18 and 35 years old who had mild COVID-19 (a few samples of this study predate the infection). Cell type and time point are not known.

The chain combines TRBV4-3 with TRBJ2-7; weak D call: TRBD1 (6 bases). The CDR3 sequence is 14 residues long. CDR1 and CDR2 from the germline V gene are LGHNA and YSLEER. The ends were cut back, 0 bases at V and 3 bases at J, with 9 bases in the middle. CDR3 in amino acids: CASSQDIQGYEQYV. The CDR3 region has the DNA TGCGCCAGCAGCCAAGACATACAGGGCTACGAGCAGTACGTC.

This chain links TRBV5-6 with TRBJ2-7; 9 bases line up with TRBD1. The CDR3 loop spans 17 amino acids. Germline CDR1 and CDR2: SGHDT and YYEEEE. V gave up 4 bases and J gave up 7 bases; unmatched junction bases: 18. The CDR3 DNA is TGTGCCAGCAGCGCGTCGGGACAGGGATTTCTGGCGGGTGAGCAGTACTTC. Amino acids: CASSASGQGFLAGEQYF.

J is TRBJ1-2 and V is TRBV29-1, with TRBD1 matching over 7 bases. The germline V gene encodes CDR1 SQVTM and CDR2 ANQGSEA. The CDR3 spans 15 residues. Trimming took 4 bases from V and 3 from J; bases not matched to a gene: 11. This CDR3 is CSVGGPGTDHYGYTF. The CDR3 coding sequence is TGCAGCGTTGGGGGGCCCGGGACAGACCACTATGGCTACACCTTC.

This clonotype was seen only a few times. The V gene is TRBV4-1, the J gene TRBJ2-1, with D possibly matching TRBD2 (5 bases). This CDR3 is 14 amino acids long. CDR1 and CDR2 from the germline V gene are MGHRA and YSYEKL. The V gene lost 3 bases and the J gene lost 2 bases, with 8 bases spanning the gap. In DNA, the CDR3 is TGCGCCAGCAGCCAGGGAGACACCTACAATGAGCAGTTCTTC. Translation gives CASSQGDTYNEQFF.

This clonotype has a handful of counts. The chain joins TRBV4-1 to TRBJ1-4; 7 nucleotides align to TRBD1. V lost 4 bases, J lost 8 bases, and 10 bases stayed unmatched. Germline V gene lookup returns CDR1 MGHRA and CDR2 YSYEKL. The CDR3 spans 15 residues. CDR3 protein: CASSPLTGVVEKLFF. The CDR3 DNA reads as TGCGCCAGCAGCCCCCTCACAGGGGTTGTGGAAAAACTGTTTTTT.

As regards this clonotype: A much larger clone sits a single nucleotide away, making a read error possible. The chain has TRBV6-2 or TRBV6-3 and TRBJ2-5, with 7 positions matching TRBD1. With 7 bases clipped from V and 1 base from J, the junction kept 3 bases outside the gene matches. Germline V CDR1 and CDR2: MNHEY, SVGEGT. The CDR3 spans 13 residues. DNA for the CDR3: TGTGCCAGCACCCGGGACAGCCAAGAGACCCAGTACTTC. Its protein product is CASTRDSQETQYF.

The chain recombines TRBV5-4 with TRBJ2-3; 11 nucleotides line up with TRBD2. J was trimmed by 1 base and V by 2 bases; bases with no gene match: 6. The CDR3 length is 17 residues. The germline V gene encodes CDR1 SGHNT and CDR2 YYREEE (reference sequence). CDR3 residues: CASSFFSGGAGTDTQYF. DNA of the CDR3: TGTGCCAGCAGCTTTTTTAGCGGGGGGGCAGGCACAGATACGCAGTATTTT.

Only a few counts were recorded for this clonotype. The chain joins TRBV7-6 to TRBJ1-6; D is uncertain. Germline lookup yields CDR1 SGHVS and CDR2 FNYEAQ. The CDR3 covers 14 residues. V was cut by 4 bases and J by 11 bases, with 15 bases left in between. The chain's CDR3 is CASSSWDPMAPLHF. The CDR3 DNA reads TGTGCCAGCAGCTCGTGGGATCCTATGGCACCCCTCCACTTT.

This clonotype was recorded a few times. The DNA for the CDR3 is TGTGCCAGCACCCCCCCAGGACAGGGTAACACCGGGGAGCTGTTTTTT. The encoded protein is CASTPPGQGNTGELFF. The chain links TRBV7-9 to TRBJ2-2; 8 nucleotides agree with TRBD1. The length of the CDR3 is 16 residues. Germline assignment: CDR1 SEHNR and CDR2 FQNEAQ (reference sequence). After removal of 7 bases from V and 2 bases from J, the junction contained 9 bases not matched to a gene.

This chain uses TRBV7-3 with TRBJ2-7, with 7 positions matching TRBD1. Trimming at V came to 5 bases and at J to 7 bases, leaving 8 bases not matched to a gene. The CDR3 contains 13 residues. Germline values: CDR1 SGHTA, CDR2 FQGTGA. This CDR3 is CASSPTGVGEQYF. CDR3 nucleotides: TGTGCCAGCAGCCCAACAGGGGTGGGGGAGCAGTACTTC.

This clonotype has at least ten counts. The chain carries TRBV20-1 and TRBJ2-3; D is unresolved. The CDR3 is 11 residues long. Germline V gene sequence: CDR1 DFQATT, CDR2 SNEGSKA (reference sequence). V dropped 3 bases and J dropped 5 bases, with 6 bases sitting between them. CDR3 DNA sequence: TGCAGTGCTAGGGGAATAGATACGCAGTATTTT. Its protein product is CSARGIDTQYF.

The J gene is TRBJ2-3, the V gene TRBV27, with 9 bases fitting TRBD2. The CDR3 is 15 amino acids. Trimming at V came to 3 bases and at J to 5 bases, leaving 6 bases not matched to a gene. CDR1 and CDR2 from the germline V gene are MNHEY and SMNVEV (reference sequence). CDR3 region: CASSFGAGGGDTQYF. In DNA, the CDR3 is TGTGCCAGCAGTTTCGGAGCGGGGGGAGGAGATACGCAGTATTTT.

The chain couples TRBV6-5 to TRBJ2-7; 8 bases are a match to TRBD2. The CDR3 sequence is 14 residues long. V lost 8 bases to trimming and J lost 6 bases; unmatched junction nucleotides: 12. CDR1 is MNHEY and CDR2 is SVGAGI in the germline V gene. For the CDR3, the DNA is TGTGCCAGCGGTTCATCGGGGGGGGTAGTCGAGCAGTACTTC. As protein: CASGSSGGVVEQYF.

The chain employs TRBV7-9 and TRBJ1-1; no clear D. The CDR3 runs 13 residues. From germline, CDR1 is SEHNR and CDR2 FQNEAQ (reference sequence). Trimming cost V 2 bases and J 11 bases, with 15 bases left between them. CDR3 sequence reads: CASSLQPGNEAFF. CDR3 coding DNA: TGTGCCAGCAGCTTACAGCCAGGCAACGAGGCTTTCTTT.

This clonotype has a handful of counts. The chain is built from TRBV15 and TRBJ2-2; D remains unclear. The V gene lost 7 bases and the J gene lost 6 bases, with 15 bases spanning the gap. Looked up from germline, CDR1 is LNHNV and CDR2 is YYDKDF (reference sequence). The CDR3 loop spans 14 amino acids. CDR3 DNA: TGTGCCACCAAGACGAGAATCGGGTCCGGGGAGCTGTTTTTT. Amino acids: CATKTRIGSGELFF.

This clonotype was detected a few times. The chain joins TRBV5-1 to TRBJ2-6, with D uncertain. CDR1 is SGHRS, CDR2 YFSETQ, per germline. V dropped 2 bases and J dropped 0 bases, with 6 bases sitting between them. The CDR3 loop spans 15 amino acids. Written as DNA, the CDR3 is TGCGCCAGCAGCTTTTCTGTCTCTGGGGCCAACGTCCTGACTTTC. Amino acid sequence: CASSFSVSGANVLTF.

This clonotype was observed a handful of times. The rearrangement joins TRBV6-2 or TRBV6-3 to TRBJ2-2; D not certain. Germline CDR1 and CDR2: MNHEY and SVGEGT. This CDR3 is built from 13 residues. Trimming left V 8 bases short and J 7 bases short, with 14 bases between. CDR3 in DNA: TGTGCCAGCTCTGGCATTTCGGGCGGGGAGCTGTTTTTT. This gives the protein CASSGISGGELFF.

This clonotype appeared once. The genes are TRBV5-6 and TRBJ1-2, with TRBD1 matching 10 bases. Germline assignment: CDR1 SGHDT and CDR2 YYEEEE. With V trimmed by 5 bases and J by 7 bases, 11 bases remained unmatched. The CDR3 loop spans 15 amino acids. In DNA form, the CDR3 reads TGTGCCAGCAGTCAACCGGGACAGGGGCAGTTTGGCTACACCTTC. This translates into CASSQPGQGQFGYTF. The variable domain in full, with the rest retrieved from reference TRBV5-6 and TRBJ1-2, is DAGVTQSPTHLIKTRGQQVTLRCSPKSGHDTVSWYQQALGQGPQFIFQYYEEEERQRGNFPDRFSGHQFPNYSSELNVNALLLGDSALYLCASSQPGQGQFGYTFGSGTRLTVV.

There are a few counts of this clonotype. The chain is built from TRBV27 and TRBJ2-6, with D perhaps TRBD2 (5 bases). V lost 8 bases to trimming and J lost 2 bases, with 16 bases between them. CDR3 length: 16 residues. Germline loops: CDR1 MNHEY, CDR2 SMNVEV (reference sequence). The chain's CDR3 is CASPSQRTAGANVLTF. The CDR3 DNA reads as TGTGCCAGCCCCTCCCAGAGGACTGCTGGGGCCAACGTCCTGACTTTC. The whole variable domain, remainder taken from reference TRBV27 and TRBJ2-6, is EAQVTQNPRYLITVTGKKLTVTCSQNMNHEYMSWYRQDPGLGLRQIYYSMNVEVTDKGDVPEGYKVSRKEKRNFPLILESPSPNQTSLYFCASPSQRTAGANVLTFGAGSRLTVL.

The chain uses TRBV12-3 or TRBV12-4 and TRBJ2-6; D not resolved. Trimming removed 6 bases at V and 0 bases at J, with 3 bases between. The CDR3 consists of 13 residues. CDR3 nucleotide sequence: TGTGCCAGCAGAAACTCTGGGGCCAACGTCCTGACTTTC. This gives the protein CASRNSGANVLTF.

The gene calls are TRBV28 and TRBJ1-2; 7 bases are shared with TRBD1. CDR3 length: 15 amino acids. V trimming: 1 base; J trimming: 2 bases; junction bases outside the gene matches: 4. The germline CDR1 and CDR2 sequences are MDHEN and SYDVKM. The CDR3 protein is CASSLFSGGNYGYTF. The CDR3 bases are TGTGCCAGCAGTTTATTCTCAGGGGGGAACTATGGCTACACCTTC.

The table lists this clonotype with a few counts. V is TRBV24-1 and J is TRBJ2-3; 11 bases are shared with TRBD1. The V gene end was trimmed by 3 bases and the J gene end by 4 bases; junction bases not matched to a gene: 2. The CDR3 is 15 residues long. The germline gives CDR1 KGHDR, CDR2 SFDVKD. The CDR3 reads CATSDGQGAPDTQYF. The CDR3 DNA reads TGTGCCACCAGTGATGGACAGGGGGCCCCAGATACGCAGTATTTT.

This clonotype was seen repeatedly, ten times or more. This rearrangement joins TRBV30 to TRBJ2-5, with D possibly TRBD1 on 5 matching bases. The ends were cut back, 3 bases at V and 1 base at J, with 9 bases in the middle. The CDR3 covers 13 residues. Germline-derived CDR1 and CDR2 are GTSNPN and SVGIG (reference sequence). Here the CDR3 reads CAWRGAFQETQYF. The CDR3, as DNA: TGTGCCTGGAGAGGGGCCTTCCAAGAGACCCAGTACTTC.

This clonotype appeared a single time. The chain uses TRBV20-1 and TRBJ2-7; D is undetermined. Germline V CDR1 and CDR2: DFQATT, SNEGSKA (reference sequence). Trimming removed 0 bases at V and 2 bases at J, with 11 bases between. This CDR3 spans 14 amino acids. The CDR3 protein is CSARDGRTPYEQYV. CDR3 DNA: TGCAGTGCTAGAGATGGCAGGACGCCCTACGAGCAGTACGTC.

This clonotype was found a few times. The chain is built from TRBV7-9 and TRBJ1-1; possibly TRBD1 for D (6 bases). The germline V and J ends were trimmed by 0 bases and 3 bases, with 14 bases remaining between them. The CDR3 sequence is 16 residues long. Germline V CDR1 and CDR2: SEHNR, FQNEAQ (reference sequence). Written as DNA, the CDR3 is TGTGCCAGCAGCTTAGCCCCAGGGGTCCGTCACACTGAAGCTTTCTTT. It codes for CASSLAPGVRHTEAFF.

This clonotype was detected many times. V and J are TRBV4-1 and TRBJ1-5; the D is unclear. V lost 0 bases and J 3 bases, leaving 12 bases between the germline ends. Germline loops: CDR1 MGHRA, CDR2 YSYEKL. The CDR3 extends over 16 amino acids. CDR3 residues: CASSQDHGNLNQPQHF. Written as DNA, the CDR3 is TGCGCCAGCAGCCAAGATCACGGGAACCTCAATCAGCCCCAGCATTTT.